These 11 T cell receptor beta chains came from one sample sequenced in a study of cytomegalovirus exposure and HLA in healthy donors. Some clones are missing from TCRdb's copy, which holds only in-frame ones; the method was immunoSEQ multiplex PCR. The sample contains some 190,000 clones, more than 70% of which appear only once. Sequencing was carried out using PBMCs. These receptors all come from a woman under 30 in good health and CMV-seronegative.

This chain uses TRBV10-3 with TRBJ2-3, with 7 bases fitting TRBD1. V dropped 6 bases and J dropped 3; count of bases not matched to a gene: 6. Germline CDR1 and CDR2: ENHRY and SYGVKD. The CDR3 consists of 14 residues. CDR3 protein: CAIRPGTATDTQYF. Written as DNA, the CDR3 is TGTGCCATCAGACCAGGGACAGCAACAGATACGCAGTATTTT.

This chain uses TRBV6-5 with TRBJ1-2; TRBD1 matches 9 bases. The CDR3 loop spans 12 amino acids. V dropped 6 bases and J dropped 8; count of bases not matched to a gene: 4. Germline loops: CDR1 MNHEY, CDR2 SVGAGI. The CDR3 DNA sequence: TGTGCCAGCAGCTTCACAGGGGGCGGCTACACCTTC. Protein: CASSFTGGGYTF.

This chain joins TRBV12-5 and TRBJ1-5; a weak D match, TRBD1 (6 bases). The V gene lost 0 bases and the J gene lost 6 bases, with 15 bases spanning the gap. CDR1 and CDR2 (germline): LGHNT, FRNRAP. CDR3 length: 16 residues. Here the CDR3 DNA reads TGTGCTAGTGGTTTGGTACAAGGGGGGGTTGGTCAGCCCCAGCATTTT. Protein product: CASGLVQGGVGQPQHF.

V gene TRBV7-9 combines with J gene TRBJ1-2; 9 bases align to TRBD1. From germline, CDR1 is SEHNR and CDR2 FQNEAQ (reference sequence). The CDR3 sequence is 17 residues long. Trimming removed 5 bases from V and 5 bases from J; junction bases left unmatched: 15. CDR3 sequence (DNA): TGTGCCAGCAGCACCACGTACCGGGACAGGGCGTTATATGGCTACACCTTC. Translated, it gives CASSTTYRDRALYGYTF.

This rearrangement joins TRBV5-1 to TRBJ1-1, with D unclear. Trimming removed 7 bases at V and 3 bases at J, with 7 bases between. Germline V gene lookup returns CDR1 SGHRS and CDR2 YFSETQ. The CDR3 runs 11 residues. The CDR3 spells CASRDYTEAFF. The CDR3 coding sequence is TGCGCCAGCCGGGATTACACTGAAGCTTTCTTT.

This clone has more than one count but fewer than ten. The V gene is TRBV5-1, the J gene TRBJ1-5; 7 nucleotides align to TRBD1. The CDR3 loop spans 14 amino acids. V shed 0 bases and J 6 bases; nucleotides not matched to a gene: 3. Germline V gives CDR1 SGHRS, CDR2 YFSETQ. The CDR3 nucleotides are TGCGCCAGCAGCTTGGGACAGGGTGGTCAGCCCCAGCATTTT. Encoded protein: CASSLGQGGQPQHF.

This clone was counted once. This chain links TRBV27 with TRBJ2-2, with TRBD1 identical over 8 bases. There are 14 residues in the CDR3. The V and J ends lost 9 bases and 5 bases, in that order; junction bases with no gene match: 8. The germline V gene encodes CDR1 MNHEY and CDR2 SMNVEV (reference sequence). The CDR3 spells CAREGQGVTGELFF. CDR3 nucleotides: TGTGCCAGGGAAGGACAGGGAGTTACCGGGGAGCTGTTTTTT.

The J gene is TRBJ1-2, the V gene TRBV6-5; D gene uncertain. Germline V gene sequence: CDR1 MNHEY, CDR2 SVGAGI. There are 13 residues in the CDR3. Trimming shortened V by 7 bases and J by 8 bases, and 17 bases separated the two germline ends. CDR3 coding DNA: TGTGCCAGCACCGACCGACCGAGAGGCGGCTACACCTTC. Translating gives CASTDRPRGGYTF.

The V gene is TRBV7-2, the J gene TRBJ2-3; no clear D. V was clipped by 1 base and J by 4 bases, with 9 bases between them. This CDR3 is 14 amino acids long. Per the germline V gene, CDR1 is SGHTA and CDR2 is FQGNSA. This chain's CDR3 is CASSLGVAADTQYF. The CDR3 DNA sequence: TGTGCCAGCAGCTTAGGGGTTGCGGCAGATACGCAGTATTTT.

The DNA for the CDR3 is TGCGCCAGCAGCCTCCCGGGACAAGGCCCCAACGAGCAGTACTTC. It specifies CASSLPGQGPNEQYF. The rearrangement joins TRBV5-1 to TRBJ2-7; possible D gene TRBD1, 6 bases. Germline lookup yields CDR1 SGHRS and CDR2 YFSETQ. CDR3 length: 15 residues. The ends were cut back, 4 bases at V and 5 bases at J, with 19 bases in the middle.

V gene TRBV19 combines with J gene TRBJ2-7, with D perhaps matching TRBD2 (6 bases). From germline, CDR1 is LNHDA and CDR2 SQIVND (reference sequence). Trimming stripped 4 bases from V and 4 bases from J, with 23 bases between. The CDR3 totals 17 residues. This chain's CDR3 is CASSTLGTGVRWYEQYF. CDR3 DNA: TGTGCCAGTAGTACCCTCGGGACGGGAGTACGATGGTACGAGCAGTACTTC.